Following are 26 T cell receptor beta chains from one sample sequenced in a study of T cells in Graves' hyperthyroidism and ophthalmopathy. The investigators amplified TCR beta CDR3 regions from RNA transcripts. The primer set for the first-round RT-PCR of the TCR CDR3 was HTBI. A single record per CDR3 protein comes from TCRdb applying MiXCR to the multiplex PCR reads. The sample contains some 370,000 distinct CDR3 sequences, about 17% of which appear only once. The sample was blood. These receptors all come from a woman under 40 with Graves' hyperthyroidism that later progressed to Graves' ophthalmopathy.

This clonotype was counted a few times. The V call is TRBV6-2 or TRBV6-3, the J call TRBJ2-2; TRBD2 agrees at 7 bases. The V segment lost 0 bases and the J segment 1 base; nucleotides outside the gene matches: 17. The CDR3 is 21 residues long. In germline, CDR1 is MNHEY, CDR2 SVGEGT. For the CDR3, the DNA is TGTGCCAGCAGTTACTCGGGGCCCAAGAGCACTAGCGTCGAGAACACCGGGGAGCTGTTTTTT. Residues: CASSYSGPKSTSVENTGELFF.

In this sample, this clonotype turned up many times. This CDR3 is CASSQNRGTEAFF. For the CDR3, the DNA is TGCGCCAGCAGCCAGAACAGGGGCACTGAAGCTTTCTTT. The rearrangement links TRBV4-1 to TRBJ1-1; TRBD1 aligns across 7 bases. V lost 3 bases and J lost 4; bases outside the gene matches: 2. Germline CDR1 reads MGHRA; CDR2 reads YSYEKL. The CDR3 runs 13 residues.

In its sample, this clonotype was seen many times. The CDR3 here is CASSWVVGERNIQYF. The CDR3 DNA reads as TGTGCCAGCAGTTGGGTTGTAGGGGAGAGGAACATTCAGTACTTC. The V and J genes are TRBV12-3 or TRBV12-4 and TRBJ2-4; D may correspond to TRBD1 or TRBD2 (5 bases each). This CDR3 is 15 amino acids long. V was cut by 4 bases and J by 7 bases, with 17 bases left in between.

The rearrangement uses TRBV19 and TRBJ2-2; D is undetermined. V lost 4 bases and J 1 base, leaving 16 bases between the germline ends. The CDR3 length is 17 residues. Germline CDR1 is LNHDA and CDR2 is SQIVND (reference sequence). The CDR3 is CASSTLPGDLNTGELFF. The DNA for the CDR3 is TGTGCCAGTAGTACGTTGCCAGGAGACCTGAACACCGGGGAGCTGTTTTTT.

Ten or more counts support this clonotype. This chain connects TRBV3-1 to TRBJ2-1, with D perhaps TRBD2 (5 bases). The germline gives CDR1 LGHDT, CDR2 YNNKEL (reference sequence). The CDR3 has 12 amino acids. V dropped 1 base and J dropped 10 bases, with 8 bases sitting between them. In DNA form, the CDR3 reads TGTGCCAGCAGCCAAGTTTCGGGAGAGCAGTTCTTC. Translation gives CASSQVSGEQFF.

Many counts were recorded for this clonotype. The V and J genes are TRBV19 and TRBJ2-3, with no clear D. V lost 5 bases to trimming and J lost 2 bases, with 14 bases between them. Germline V gene lookup returns CDR1 LNHDA and CDR2 SQIVND (reference sequence). The CDR3 has 15 residues. The CDR3 DNA sequence: TGTGCCAGTAGTTTGGACCCCGTCCCCACAGATACGCAGTATTTT. Translation: CASSLDPVPTDTQYF.

This clonotype was observed many times. This chain connects TRBV6-1 to TRBJ2-1; no reliable D call. CDR3 size: 15 residues. The V gene lost 1 base and the J gene lost 6 bases, with 13 bases spanning the gap. Germline lookup yields CDR1 MNHNS and CDR2 SASEGT. CDR3 in DNA: TGTGCCAGCAGTGAAGTTCACATGTCGGGCAATGAGCAGTTCTTC. This codes for CASSEVHMSGNEQFF.

A few counts support this clonotype. The rearrangement uses TRBV6-1 and TRBJ1-2, with TRBD1 matching over 9 bases. The length of the CDR3 is 15 residues. From germline, CDR1 is MNHNS and CDR2 SASEGT. J lost 7 bases, V lost 4 bases, and 10 bases had no gene match. This chain's CDR3 is CASSVGTGLIRGYTF. Here the CDR3 DNA reads TGTGCCAGCAGTGTCGGGACAGGGCTTATTCGTGGCTACACCTTC.

This clonotype showed up many times. The chain employs TRBV30 and TRBJ2-5; the D is unclear. The V end was cut by 3 bases, the J end by 7 bases, with 9 bases between. In germline, CDR1 is GTSNPN, CDR2 SVGIG (reference sequence). The CDR3 extends over 11 amino acids. CDR3 sequence (DNA): TGTGCCTGGAGCCGTACCGGGACCCAGTACTTC. Its protein product is CAWSRTGTQYF.

The sample holds many counts of this clonotype. The rearrangement uses TRBV28 and TRBJ2-7; 11 bases align to TRBD2. This CDR3 region has 15 residues. V lost 6 bases to trimming and J lost 5 bases; unmatched junction nucleotides: 9. From germline, CDR1 is MDHEN and CDR2 SYDVKM. The CDR3, as DNA: TGTGCCAGCAGACCTTTTAGCGGGGGGGCCCACGAGCAGTACTTC. Protein product: CASRPFSGGAHEQYF. The whole variable domain, filled in from reference TRBV28 and TRBJ2-7, reads DVKVTQSSRYLVKRTGEKVFLECVQDMDHENMFWYRQDPGLGLRLIYFSYDVKMKEKGDIPEGYSVSREKKERFSLILESASTNQTSMYLCASRPFSGGAHEQYFGPGTRLTVT.

This clonotype was detected only a few times. V is TRBV5-1 and J is TRBJ2-7; D assignment may be TRBD1 or TRBD2 (5 bases each). Between the trimmed V and J ends, which lost 1 base and 5 bases, there was a span of 7 bases. CDR3 length: 12 amino acids. Germline CDR1 reads SGHRS; CDR2 reads YFSETQ. CDR3 protein: CASSLWDDEQYF. CDR3 nucleotide sequence: TGCGCCAGCAGCTTGTGGGACGACGAGCAGTACTTC. Complete variable domain (other parts from reference TRBV5-1 and TRBJ2-7): KAGVTQTPRYLIKTRGQQVTLSCSPISGHRSVSWYQQTPGQGLQFLFEYFSETQRNKGNFPGRFSGRQFSNSRSEMNVSTLELGDSALYLCASSLWDDEQYFGPGTRLTVT.

This clonotype was counted many times. The genes are TRBV19 and TRBJ1-1, with D uncertain. The CDR3 has 12 residues. CDR1 and CDR2 from the germline V gene are LNHDA and SQIVND (reference sequence). V lost 4 bases and J 1 base, leaving 4 bases between the germline ends. The CDR3, as DNA: TGTGCCAGTAGTAGTAAGAACACTGAAGCTTTCTTT. Protein product: CASSSKNTEAFF. Based on the CDR3 plus reference TRBV19 and TRBJ1-1, the full variable domain is DGGITQSPKYLFRKEGQNVTLSCEQNLNHDAMYWYRQDPGQGLRLIYYSQIVNDFQKGDIAEGYSVSREKKESFPLTVTSAQKNPTAFYLCASSSKNTEAFFGQGTRLTVV.

This clonotype was seen a handful of times. The chain is built from TRBV20-1 and TRBJ1-2; D gene ambiguous. Germline values: CDR1 DFQATT, CDR2 SNEGSKA (reference sequence). V was cut by 1 base and J by 4 bases, with 16 bases left in between. This CDR3 is built from 15 residues. CDR3: CSARAQSLPRYGYTF. In DNA, the CDR3 is TGCAGTGCTAGAGCACAGTCCCTCCCTCGCTATGGCTACACCTTC.

At least ten counts were recorded for this clonotype. The CDR3 region has the DNA TGTGCCAGCAGTGCGACAGGGGGCGTCGGCAATGAGCAGTTCTTC. As protein: CASSATGGVGNEQFF. V is TRBV12-3 or TRBV12-4 and J is TRBJ2-1, with TRBD1 identical over 10 bases. The trim removed 5 bases at V and 6 bases at J, leaving 7 bases unmatched. This CDR3 is 15 amino acids long.

V usage is TRBV4-2 and J usage is TRBJ2-3; tentative D call: TRBD2 (6 bases). V gave up 6 bases and J gave up 1 base, with 14 bases separating them. This CDR3 is built from 15 residues. Germline V gene sequence: CDR1 LGHNA, CDR2 YNFKEQ. CDR3 amino acids: CASRQKEGGTDTQYF. The CDR3 coding sequence is TGTGCCAGCAGGCAGAAGGAGGGAGGCACAGATACGCAGTATTTT.

Many counts were recorded for this clonotype. J is TRBJ1-2 and V is TRBV10-2; possible D gene TRBD1, 5 bases. Germline assignment: CDR1 WSHSY and CDR2 SAAADI. Trimming took off 7 bases at V and 7 bases at J, with 16 bases between the two ends. This CDR3 is 13 amino acids long. This CDR3 is CASTPTAVVGYTF. The CDR3 DNA reads TGCGCCAGCACCCCGACAGCTGTAGTTGGCTACACCTTC.

This clonotype appeared many times. The rearrangement uses TRBV15 and TRBJ2-4; possibly TRBD1 or TRBD2 for D (5 bases each). Trimming shortened V by 3 bases and J by 0 bases, and 15 bases separated the two germline ends. Germline lookup yields CDR1 LNHNV and CDR2 YYDKDF (reference sequence). This CDR3 is 17 amino acids long. DNA for the CDR3: TGTGCCACCAGCAGCGTAACAGGCGGACTAGCCAAAAACATTCAGTACTTC. It codes for CATSSVTGGLAKNIQYF.

This clonotype was recorded many times. The V call is TRBV18, the J call TRBJ1-1; D ambiguous. This CDR3 has 13 residues. Germline V gene sequence: CDR1 KGHSH, CDR2 LQKENI. The V end lost 4 bases, the J end lost 1 base, and 7 bases lay between the germline ends. The CDR3 loop is CASSLHKNTEAFF. In DNA, the CDR3 is TGTGCCAGCTCACTACATAAGAACACTGAAGCTTTCTTT. Looking up the rest from reference TRBV18 and TRBJ1-1 gives the full variable domain: NAGVMQNPRHLVRRRGQEARLRCSPMKGHSHVYWYRQLPEEGLKFMVYLQKENIIDESGMPKERFSAEFPKEGPSILRIQQVVRGDSAAYFCASSLHKNTEAFFGQGTRLTVV.

This clonotype was recorded at least ten times. The genes are TRBV27 and TRBJ2-4, with D maybe TRBD1 (5 bases). Trimming removed 5 bases at V and 7 bases at J, with 18 bases between. CDR3 length: 15 residues. Germline values: CDR1 MNHEY, CDR2 SMNVEV (reference sequence). CDR3 sequence: CASSTLGQGWNIQYF. CDR3 coding DNA: TGTGCCAGCAGTACCCTCGGCCAGGGATGGAACATTCAGTACTTC.

The table lists this clonotype with a few counts. This chain joins TRBV9 and TRBJ2-7, with 10 nucleotides matching TRBD1. After removal of 3 bases from V and 3 bases from J, the junction contained 6 bases not matched to a gene. Looked up from germline, CDR1 is SGDLS and CDR2 is YYNGEE. The length of the CDR3 is 15 residues. CDR3 residues: CASSAGGTGDYEQYF. CDR3 coding DNA: TGTGCCAGCAGCGCGGGCGGGACAGGGGACTACGAGCAGTACTTC.

This sequence joins TRBV10-2 and TRBJ1-2; no clear D gene. CDR1 and CDR2 (germline): WSHSY, SAAADI. The V gene lost 2 bases and the J gene lost 5 bases, with 9 bases spanning the gap. The CDR3 contains 13 residues. The CDR3 DNA reads as TGCGCCAGCAGTGAGGCCTTTAGTTATGGCTACACCTTC. Its translation is CASSEAFSYGYTF.

This clonotype occurred many times. This chain joins TRBV27 and TRBJ2-3; 13 nucleotides line up with TRBD2. Germline assignment: CDR1 MNHEY and CDR2 SMNVEV (reference sequence). The CDR3 covers 15 residues. V lost 3 bases to trimming and J lost 6 bases; unmatched junction nucleotides: 3. In DNA, the CDR3 is TGTGCCAGCAGTTTTACTAGCGGGAGGGTGGATACGCAGTATTTT. It specifies CASSFTSGRVDTQYF.

This clonotype appeared many times. J is TRBJ1-5 and V is TRBV5-6, with D tentatively TRBD1 (5 bases). This CDR3 region has 13 residues. Germline CDR1 is SGHDT and CDR2 is YYEEEE. V lost 3 bases and J lost 5, with 9 bases in between. CDR3 in DNA: TGTGCCAGCAGCTGGAGGGGAGATCAGCCCCAGCATTTT. Protein sequence: CASSWRGDQPQHF.

The J gene is TRBJ1-4, the V gene TRBV7-8; D perhaps matches TRBD1 (6 bases). From germline, CDR1 is SGHVS and CDR2 FQNEAQ. The V gene lost 0 bases and the J gene lost 4 bases, with 15 bases spanning the gap. The CDR3 extends over 17 amino acids. The CDR3 spells CASSLAHGQGINEKLFF. The CDR3 DNA follows: TGTGCCAGCAGCTTAGCACATGGGCAGGGGATTAATGAAAAACTGTTTTTT.

The chain uses TRBV5-5 and TRBJ1-2; TRBD1 agrees at 9 bases. Germline lookup yields CDR1 SGHKS and CDR2 YYEKEE (reference sequence). V lost 4 bases and J lost 6; bases outside the gene matches: 4. The CDR3 consists of 13 residues. The CDR3 region has the DNA TGTGCCAGCAGCACCGGGACAGGGAATGGCTACACCTTC. This translates into CASSTGTGNGYTF.

This clonotype was seen ten or more times. The chain combines TRBV27 with TRBJ1-4; 9 nucleotides agree with TRBD1. Unmatched junction bases numbered 16, after V lost 8 bases and J lost 6 bases. Per germline, CDR1 MNHEY and CDR2 SMNVEV (reference sequence). The CDR3 has 17 amino acids. In DNA form, the CDR3 reads TGTGCCAGCTCCGCGATCCGGGACAGGGATAATGATGAAAAACTGTTTTTT. It specifies CASSAIRDRDNDEKLFF.